This entry describes one T cell receptor (beta chain). The antigen remains undetermined. This sample stems from a study of T cell responses to AZD1222 COVID-19 vaccine. Study observations and caveats: Mostly white British, mostly female donors; authors suggested clonal diversity may be underestimated. Recipients of AZD1222 seropositive at baseline numbered only 5 to 7.

The CDR3 has 18 amino acids. J lost 0 bases, V lost 5 bases, and 12 bases had no gene match. Germline assignment: CDR1 LNHDA and CDR2 SQIVND (reference sequence). Sequencing was performed with immunoSEQ multiplex PCR; in TCRdb, only in-frame clones are kept and a portion is missing. The sample includes 95,000 to 100,000 clones, about 89% of them seen just once. The analysis combined second doses at about 4 or about 12 weeks. The clonotype originates from an adult who received the AZD1222 COVID-19 vaccine. V gene TRBV19 combines with J gene TRBJ2-4; 8 bases agree with TRBD2. The input for sequencing was peripheral blood, taken 28 days after the second AZD1222 dose. The CDR3 loop reads CASSALTGGGIAKNIQYF. CDR3 coding DNA: TGTGCCAGTAGTGCGTTGACAGGCGGGGGGATAGCCAAAAACATTCAGTACTTC.